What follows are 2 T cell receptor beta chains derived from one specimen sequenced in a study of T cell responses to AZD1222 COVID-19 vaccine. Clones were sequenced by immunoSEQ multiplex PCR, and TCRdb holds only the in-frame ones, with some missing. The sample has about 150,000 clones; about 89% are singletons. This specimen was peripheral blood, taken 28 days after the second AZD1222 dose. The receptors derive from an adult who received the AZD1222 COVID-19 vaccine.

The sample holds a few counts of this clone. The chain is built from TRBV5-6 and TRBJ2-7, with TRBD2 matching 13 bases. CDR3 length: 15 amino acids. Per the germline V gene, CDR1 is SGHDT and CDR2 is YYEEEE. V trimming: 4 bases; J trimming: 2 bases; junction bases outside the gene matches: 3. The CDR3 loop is CASSRLAGGTYEQYF. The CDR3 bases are TGTGCCAGCAGCCGACTAGCGGGAGGCACCTACGAGCAGTACTTC. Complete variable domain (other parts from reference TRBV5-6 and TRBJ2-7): DAGVTQSPTHLIKTRGQQVTLRCSPKSGHDTVSWYQQALGQGPQFIFQYYEEEERQRGNFPDRFSGHQFPNYSSELNVNALLLGDSALYLCASSRLAGGTYEQYFGPGTRLTVT.

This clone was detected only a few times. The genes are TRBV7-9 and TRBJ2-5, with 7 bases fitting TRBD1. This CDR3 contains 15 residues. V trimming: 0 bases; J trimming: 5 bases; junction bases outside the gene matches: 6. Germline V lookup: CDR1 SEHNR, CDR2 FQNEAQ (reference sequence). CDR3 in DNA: TGTGCCAGCAGCTTAGCGACAGGGTGGGGGGAGACCCAGTACTTC. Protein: CASSLATGWGETQYF.